This is a list of T cell receptor beta chains from one sample in a study of OX40 agonist ivuxolimab in advanced cancers. The assay was immunoSEQ multiplex PCR, and TCRdb's table has in-frame clones only and misses some. This sample has 100,000 to 120,000 clones, with roughly nine tenths found just once. The source material was CD4+ or CD8+ T cells sorted from blood, sampled in a trial of the OX40 agonist ivuxolimab. The source is an adult with an advanced solid tumor such as melanoma, head and neck, liver or kidney cancer. The CDR3 runs from the conserved cysteine through the conserved F or W. D genes are given only for firm matches. Only part of the rows carry a size: once, few, many, or a class if the clone is expanded.

V	J	size	D	DNA	CDR3
TRBV19	TRBJ1-5	few	TRBD1	TGTGCCAGCGGGACCGGGACAGGGTACAATCAGCCCCAGCATTTT	CASGTGTGYNQPQHF
TRBV29-1	TRBJ2-1	-	TRBD2	TGCAGCGCTGGGACTAGCGGGGTCCGGTTCTTC	CSAGTSGVRFF
TRBV6-6	TRBJ2-1	once	TRBD2	TGTGCCAGCAGTTACCGACGGGGGGGGGCCCACAATGAGCAGTTCTTC	CASSYRRGGAHNEQFF
TRBV30	TRBJ2-1	once	-	TGTGCCTGGAGTGTACTAGGGAACGGGTTCTTC	CAWSVLGNGFF
TRBV5-1	TRBJ2-5	-	TRBD1	TGCGCCAGCAGCTTGGGTGGACAGGGTCAAGAGACCCAGTACTTC	CASSLGGQGQETQYF
TRBV5-5	TRBJ1-4	-	-	TGTGCCAGCAGCTTGAGCCCCACAACTAATGAAAAACTGTTTTTT	CASSLSPTTNEKLFF
TRBV18	TRBJ2-2	-	TRBD1	TGTGCCAGCTCACCACCTCTTCGGGACAGGGGGCCAACCGGGGAGCTGTTTTTT	CASSPPLRDRGPTGELFF
TRBV7-2	TRBJ1-2	-	-	TGTGCCAGCAGCTTAGTGATAGACGGCTATGGCTACACCTTC	CASSLVIDGYGYTF
TRBV5-1	TRBJ1-6	-	TRBD1	TGCGCCAGCAGCTTGGGTGGGGACAGAAATTCACCCCTCCACTTT	CASSLGGDRNSPLHF
TRBV7-8	TRBJ2-5	-	-	TGTGCCAGCAGCTCGGGACTTTGGGTAGGGACCCAGTACTTC	CASSSGLWVGTQYF
TRBV15	TRBJ1-2	-	-	TGTGCCACCAGCAGGGCAGGGTGGTTCGGGAGAGGTGGCTACACCTTC	CATSRAGWFGRGGYTF
TRBV29-1	TRBJ2-5	-	TRBD1	TGCAGCGTTGAAGAGACAGGGGAGGTAGAAGAGACCCAGTACTTC	CSVEETGEVEETQYF
TRBV5-1	TRBJ1-4	-	-	TGCGCCAGCAGCAGGGAGGGTCAAGGGGTTAATGAAAAACTGTTTTTT	CASSREGQGVNEKLFF
TRBV2	TRBJ2-1	many	TRBD2	TGTGCCAGCAGTGACCCGCTAGCGGTCTACAATGAGCAGTTCTTC	CASSDPLAVYNEQFF
TRBV19	TRBJ2-7	-	-	TGTGCCAGTAGTATAGGTGGCAGGGAAACGGCTGGCGAGCAGTACTTC	CASSIGGRETAGEQYF
TRBV19	TRBJ2-5	once	-	TGTGCCAGTAGTATGGGCCGGACTCAAGAGACCCAGTACTTC	CASSMGRTQETQYF
TRBV6-1	TRBJ1-5	-	-	TGTGCCAGCAGTTATCCCAACAGCAACCAGCATTTT	CASSYPNSNQHF
TRBV7-7	TRBJ2-7	-	-	TGTGCTAGCAGCTTAGAACAGGGAGGGTTTCGGTACTTC	CASSLEQGGFRYF
TRBV4-2	TRBJ2-3	-	-	TGTGCCAGCAGCCAAGATGGGGCAGGGGCGTACACAGATACGCAGTATTTT	CASSQDGAGAYTDTQYF
TRBV4-2	TRBJ2-2	-	-	TGTGCCAGCAGCGAGCTAAGGGCCACCGGGGAGCTGTTTTTT	CASSELRATGELFF
TRBV19	TRBJ1-1	-	-	TGTGCCAGTACCGCGAGGGAGAGGAATAAAGCTTTCTTT	CASTARERNKAFF
TRBV19	TRBJ1-1	-	-	TGTGCCAGTACCCACACGATGACAAAATTAAACACTGAAGCTTTCTTT	CASTHTMTKLNTEAFF
TRBV28	TRBJ1-3	-	TRBD1	TGTGCCAGCAGCACCCCGGGACAGGGGGCCGGAAACACCATATATTTT	CASSTPGQGAGNTIYF